Shown below are 3 T cell receptor beta chains from a single sample sequenced in a study of identical twins. MiXCR, applied by TCRdb to the 5' RACE reads, yields one record per CDR3 protein. The table has some 660,000 distinct CDR3 sequences, around 8.3% seen once. These data also formed part of another study, on yellow fever vaccine responses in identical twins.

Sequencing was performed on PBMCs. The receptors were sampled from a woman aged 18-29 years in good health.

In this sample, this clonotype turned up many times. The chain has TRBV2 and TRBJ2-2; the D gene is possibly TRBD1 (6 bases). The germline CDR1 and CDR2 sequences are SNHLY and FYNNEI. With 4 bases removed from V and 4 bases from J, the gap between germline ends came to 10 bases. The CDR3 is 14 amino acids. The CDR3 bases are TGTGCCAGCAGTGTTGGGACAACCACCGGGGAGCTGTTTTTT. Translated, it gives CASSVGTTTGELFF.

The chain has TRBV28 and TRBJ1-6, with D unclear. Germline CDR1 and CDR2: MDHEN and SYDVKM. CDR3 length: 19 residues. Between the trimmed V and J ends, which lost 1 base and 0 bases, there was a span of 16 bases. This CDR3 reads CASSLSRVTGSSYNSPLHF. CDR3 coding DNA: TGTGCCAGCAGTTTATCCCGAGTTACGGGGTCCTCCTATAATTCACCCCTCCACTTT.

Only a few counts were recorded for this clonotype. The chain carries TRBV7-8 and TRBJ1-3, with unresolved D. Per germline, CDR1 SGHVS and CDR2 FQNEAQ. This CDR3 region has 14 residues. V shed 2 bases and J shed 2 bases, with 7 bases lying between them. The CDR3 spells CASSLLGTGNTIYF. CDR3 coding DNA: TGTGCCAGCAGCTTACTGGGAACTGGAAACACCATATATTTT.